Presented here are 2 T cell receptor beta chains from one specimen sequenced in a study of metastatic and nonmetastatic thyroid tumors. Not a single patient had been given any form of treatment at any point before undergoing thyroid surgery. From the PCR reads, TCRdb re-called clones with MiXCR. This table holds about 20,000 clones, over 9% found once. The sample consisted of blood. Receptors were obtained from a female donor with papillary thyroid cancer or a benign thyroid nodule (not recorded which). Some clones in this sample may be carry-over from other donors' samples.

Ten or more counts support this clone. The chain employs TRBV20-1 and TRBJ1-5, with TRBD1 matching over 7 bases. The V and J ends lost 4 bases and 0 bases, in that order; junction bases with no gene match: 9. CDR1 is DFQATT and CDR2 is SNEGSKA in the germline V gene (reference sequence). This CDR3 region has 16 residues. CDR3 protein: CSAMTGIGYSNQPQHF. The CDR3 nucleotides read TGCAGTGCTATGACAGGGATTGGTTATAGCAATCAGCCCCAGCATTTT.

This clone came up many times. The chain uses TRBV29-1 and TRBJ1-4, with TRBD1 identical over 7 bases. This CDR3 spans 14 amino acids. Germline trimming cut 4 bases from V and 2 bases from J; bases unmatched to any gene: 4. Germline assignment: CDR1 SQVTM and CDR2 ANQGSEA. In nucleotides, the CDR3 is TGCAGCGTTGGACTGACAGGGACTAATGAAAAACTGTTTTTT. Its translation is CSVGLTGTNEKLFF.